These T cell receptor beta chains were read from a single sample in a study of CD8 T cells in Susac syndrome. TCRdb fed the immunoSEQ multiplex PCR reads into MiXCR, producing one record per CDR3 protein. The sample lists under 200,000 distinct CDR3 sequences, about 95% seen once, with roughly 0.16% in the top ten. Specimen: CD8+ T cells from PBMCs. These receptors all stem from a human donor with multiple sclerosis. Each CDR3 is given with its conserved first and last residue. Each record gives: J gene, D gene, V gene, clone size, CDR3 protein, CDR3 DNA. A D gene is named only where the DNA matches it firmly. Size values are once, few and many counts, or a class for expanded clones, and some rows have none.

TRBJ1-3 | - | TRBV4-1 | - | CASSHIQASGNTIYF | TGCGCCAGCAGCCATATACAGGCGTCGGGAAACACCATATATTTT
TRBJ2-3 | - | TRBV7-9 | - | CASSLIEENTDTQYF | TGTGCCAGCAGCTTAATAGAAGAGAACACAGATACGCAGTATTTT
TRBJ2-1 | - | TRBV9 | - | CASSVVEYNEQFF | TGTGCCAGCAGCGTAGTTGAGTACAATGAGCAGTTCTTC
TRBJ2-5 | TRBD1 | TRBV9 | - | CASSVTGVGETQYF | TGTGCCAGCAGCGTGACAGGGGTTGGCGAGACCCAGTACTTC
TRBJ1-6 | - | TRBV5-1 | - | CASSLAKAGNSPLHF | TGCGCCAGCAGCTTGGCCAAAGCAGGAAATTCACCCCTCCACTTT
TRBJ2-1 | - | TRBV3-1 | - | CASSLTENEQFF | TGTGCCAGCAGCCTGACCGAGAATGAGCAGTTCTTC
TRBJ1-1 | - | TRBV13 | - | CASSLTDSQNTEAFF | TGTGCCAGCAGCTTAACTGACAGTCAGAACACTGAAGCTTTCTTT
TRBJ2-7 | TRBD2 | TRBV28 | - | CASKLAGTSYEQYF | TGTGCCAGCAAACTAGCGGGTACCTCCTACGAGCAGTACTTC
TRBJ2-5 | TRBD2 | TRBV20-1 | - | CSARDRGEKTQYF | TGCAGTGCTAGAGATCGGGGGGAAAAGACCCAGTACTTC
TRBJ2-3 | - | TRBV3-1 | - | CASSHLTEAHTQYF | TGTGCCAGCAGCCACCTGACAGAGGCCCATACGCAGTATTTT
TRBJ2-1 | - | TRBV12-5 | - | CATQGGVNEQFF | TGTGCTACCCAGGGTGGTGTCAATGAGCAGTTCTTC
TRBJ2-1 | TRBD2 | TRBV28 | - | CASTAGTSGSYYEQFF | TGTGCCAGCACCGCAGGGACTAGCGGGAGTTACTATGAGCAGTTCTTC
TRBJ2-2 | - | TRBV27 | - | CASSLFGELFF | TGTGCCAGCAGCCTTTTCGGGGAGCTGTTTTTT
TRBJ2-1 | TRBD2 | TRBV20-1 | - | CSARETSGSSYNEQFF | TGCAGTGCTAGAGAGACTAGCGGGAGCTCCTACAATGAGCAGTTCTTC
TRBJ2-1 | - | TRBV13 | - | CASSQHRKEQFF | TGTGCCAGCAGCCAACACAGGAAGGAGCAGTTCTTC
TRBJ1-5 | TRBD1 | TRBV28 | - | CASSRTGNNQPQHF | TGTGCCAGCAGCCGGACAGGGAACAATCAGCCCCAGCATTTT
TRBJ2-7 | TRBD2 | TRBV10-3 | - | CAISATSGGLDEQYF | TGTGCCATCAGTGCGACTAGCGGGGGTTTGGATGAGCAGTACTTC
TRBJ2-3 | TRBD1 | TRBV20-1 | - | CSATDRDLPDTQYF | TGCAGTGCAACCGACAGGGACCTACCAGATACGCAGTATTTT
TRBJ2-1 | TRBD2 | TRBV29-1 | - | CSVVGYGGSYNEQFF | TGCAGCGTTGTGGGCTACGGGGGGTCCTACAATGAGCAGTTCTTC
TRBJ2-1 | - | TRBV20-1 | - | CSARGPPGLPHYNEQFF | TGCAGTGCTAGGGGGCCACCGGGACTCCCTCACTACAATGAGCAGTTCTTC
TRBJ2-6 | - | TRBV9 | - | CASSVNPSSLSDSGANVLTF | TGTGCCAGCAGCGTCAACCCATCATCGCTTTCGGACTCTGGGGCCAACGTCCTGACTTTC
TRBJ2-3 | - | TRBV4-1 | - | CASSQVMGSRDTQYF | TGCGCCAGCAGCCAAGTGATGGGATCGAGGGATACGCAGTATTTT
TRBJ2-1 | TRBD2 | TRBV28 | once | CASSLRLAGLNEQFF | TGTGCCAGCAGTTTACGGCTAGCGGGTTTGAATGAGCAGTTCTTC
TRBJ2-3 | TRBD2 | TRBV25-1 | - | CASSDGLAAYF | TGTGCCAGCAGTGATGGACTAGCGGCGTATTTT
TRBJ2-7 | TRBD2 | TRBV29-1 | - | CSVEDTGLAGTYEQYF | TGCAGCGTTGAAGATACCGGACTAGCGGGTACCTACGAGCAGTACTTC
TRBJ1-2 | - | TRBV27 | - | CASSLEGGNYGYTF | TGTGCCAGCAGTTTAGAGGGGGGTAACTATGGCTACACCTTC
TRBJ1-1 | - | TRBV6-6 | - | CASSWTTTEAFF | TGTGCCAGCAGTTGGACAACCACTGAAGCTTTCTTT